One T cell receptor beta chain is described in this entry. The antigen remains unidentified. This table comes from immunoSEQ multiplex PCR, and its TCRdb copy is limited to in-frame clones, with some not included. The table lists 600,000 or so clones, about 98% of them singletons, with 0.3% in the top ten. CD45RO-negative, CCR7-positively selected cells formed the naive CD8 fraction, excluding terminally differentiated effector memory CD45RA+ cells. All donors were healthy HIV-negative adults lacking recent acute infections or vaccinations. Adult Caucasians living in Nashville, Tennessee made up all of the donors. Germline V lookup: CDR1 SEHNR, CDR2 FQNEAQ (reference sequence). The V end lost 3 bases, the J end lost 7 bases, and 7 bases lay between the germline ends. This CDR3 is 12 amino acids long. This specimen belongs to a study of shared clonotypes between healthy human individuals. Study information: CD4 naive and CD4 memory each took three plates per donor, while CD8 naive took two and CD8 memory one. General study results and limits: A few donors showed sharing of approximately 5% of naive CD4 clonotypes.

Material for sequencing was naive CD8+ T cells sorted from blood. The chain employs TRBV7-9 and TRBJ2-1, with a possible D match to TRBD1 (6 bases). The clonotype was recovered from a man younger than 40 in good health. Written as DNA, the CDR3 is TGTGCCAGCAGCTTCCAGGGGAATGAGCAGTTCTTC. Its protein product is CASSFQGNEQFF.